Listed here is a single T cell receptor beta chain. Its antigen is unidentified. This specimen belongs to a study of T cell responses to AZD1222 COVID-19 vaccine. Overall study findings and caveats: None of the repertoires were sampled until the peak T cell response had passed. Only a handful of AZD1222 recipients were seropositive at baseline.

Clones were sequenced by immunoSEQ multiplex PCR, and TCRdb holds only the in-frame ones, with some missing. The table includes some 72,000 clones, about 92% detected once. The CDR3 contains 14 residues. Germline V gene lookup returns CDR1 MDHEN and CDR2 SYDVKM. Trimming pared 7 bases from V and 2 bases from J, leaving 15 bases between. This receptor was identified in an adult in good health. The chain is built from TRBV28 and TRBJ2-7; TRBD1 is a possible D gene (6 bases). The starting material was peripheral blood, obtained on day 0 of MenACWY control vaccination. Written as DNA, the CDR3 is TGTGCCAGCAACGAAGTCCCAGGGGCCTACGAGCAGTACTTC. This codes for CASNEVPGAYEQYF.